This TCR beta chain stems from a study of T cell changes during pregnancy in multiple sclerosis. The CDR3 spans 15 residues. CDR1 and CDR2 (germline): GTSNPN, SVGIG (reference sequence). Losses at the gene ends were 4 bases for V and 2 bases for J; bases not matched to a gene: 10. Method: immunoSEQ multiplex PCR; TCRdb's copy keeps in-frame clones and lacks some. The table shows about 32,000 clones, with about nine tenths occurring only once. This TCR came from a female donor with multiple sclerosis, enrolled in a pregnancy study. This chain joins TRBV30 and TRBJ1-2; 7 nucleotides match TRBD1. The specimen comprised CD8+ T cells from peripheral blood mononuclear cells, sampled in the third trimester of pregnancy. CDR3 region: CAWNRDSPLNYGYTF. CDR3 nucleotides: TGTGCCTGGAATCGGGACAGCCCCCTAAACTATGGCTACACCTTC.